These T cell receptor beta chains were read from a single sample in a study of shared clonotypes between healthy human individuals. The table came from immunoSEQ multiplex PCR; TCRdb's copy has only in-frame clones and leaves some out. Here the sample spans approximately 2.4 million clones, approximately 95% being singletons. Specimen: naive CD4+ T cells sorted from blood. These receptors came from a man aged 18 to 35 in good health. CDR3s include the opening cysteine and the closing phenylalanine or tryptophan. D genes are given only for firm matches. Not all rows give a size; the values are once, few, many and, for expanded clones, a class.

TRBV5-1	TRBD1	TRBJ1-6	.	CASSFTQLGDRNSPLHF	TGCGCCAGCAGCTTTACACAATTGGGGGACAGGAATTCACCCCTCCACTTT
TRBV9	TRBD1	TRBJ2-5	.	CASSLDREETQYF	TGTGCCAGCAGTCTGGACAGGGAGGAGACCCAGTACTTC
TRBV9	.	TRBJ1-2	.	CASSASSNYGYTF	TGTGCCAGCAGCGCTAGTTCTAACTATGGCTACACCTTC
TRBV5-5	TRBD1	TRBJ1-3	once	CASSLAGTASGNTIYF	TGTGCCAGCAGCCTAGCCGGGACAGCCTCTGGAAACACCATATATTTT
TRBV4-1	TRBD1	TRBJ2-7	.	CASSPGTGGSDEQYF	TGCGCCAGCAGCCCCGGGACAGGGGGTTCGGACGAGCAGTACTTC
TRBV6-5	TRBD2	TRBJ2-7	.	CASNDGTTYEQYF	TGTGCCAGCAATGACGGGACTACTTACGAGCAGTACTTC
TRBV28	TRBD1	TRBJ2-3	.	CASSPWTGTEATDTQYF	TGTGCCAGCAGTCCGTGGACCGGGACAGAGGCGACGGATACGCAGTATTTT
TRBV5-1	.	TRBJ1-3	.	CASRGVGSGNTIYF	TGCGCCAGCAGAGGGGTAGGCTCTGGAAACACCATATATTTT
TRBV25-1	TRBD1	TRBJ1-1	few	CASSVPGQGEAFF	TGTGCCAGCAGTGTACCGGGACAGGGCGAGGCTTTCTTT
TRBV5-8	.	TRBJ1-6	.	CASSRLIAPSSYNSPLHF	TGTGCCAGCAGTCGTCTGATTGCTCCGAGCTCCTATAATTCACCCCTCCACTTT